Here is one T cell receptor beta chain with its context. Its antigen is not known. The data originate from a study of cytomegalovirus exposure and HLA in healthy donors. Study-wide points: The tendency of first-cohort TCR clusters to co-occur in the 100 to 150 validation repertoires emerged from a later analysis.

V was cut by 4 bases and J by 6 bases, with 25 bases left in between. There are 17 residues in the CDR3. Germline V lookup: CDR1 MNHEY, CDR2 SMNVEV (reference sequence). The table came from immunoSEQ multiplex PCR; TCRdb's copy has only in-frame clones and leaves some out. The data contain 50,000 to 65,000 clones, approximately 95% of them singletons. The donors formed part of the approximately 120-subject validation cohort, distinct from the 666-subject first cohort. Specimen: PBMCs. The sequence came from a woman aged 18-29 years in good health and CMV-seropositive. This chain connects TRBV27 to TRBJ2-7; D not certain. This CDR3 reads CASSSLPVVRISCEQYF. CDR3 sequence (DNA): TGTGCCAGCAGTTCACTCCCCGTCGTCAGGATCTCTTGCGAGCAGTACTTC.